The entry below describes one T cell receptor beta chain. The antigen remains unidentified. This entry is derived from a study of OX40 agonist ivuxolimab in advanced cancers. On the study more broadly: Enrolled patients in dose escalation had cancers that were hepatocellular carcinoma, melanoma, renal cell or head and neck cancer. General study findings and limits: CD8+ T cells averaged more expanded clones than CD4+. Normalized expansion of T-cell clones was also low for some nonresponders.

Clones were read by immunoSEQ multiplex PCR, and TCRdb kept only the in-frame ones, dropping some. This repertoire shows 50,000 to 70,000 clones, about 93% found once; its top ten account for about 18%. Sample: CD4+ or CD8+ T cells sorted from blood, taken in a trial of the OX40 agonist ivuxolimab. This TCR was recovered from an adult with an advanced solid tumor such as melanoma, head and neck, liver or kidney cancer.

The CDR3 DNA sequence: TGTGCCAGCAGCTACGGGACCTACTCGGGGGGGGAGCTGTTTTTT. Translation: CASSYGTYSGGELFF. The rearrangement uses TRBV5-8 and TRBJ2-2; D tentatively reads TRBD1 or TRBD2 (5 bases each). This CDR3 is built from 15 residues. V was clipped by 3 bases and J by 8 bases, with 17 bases between them. Germline loops: CDR1 SGHTS, CDR2 YDEGEE.